These 2 T cell receptor beta chains were sequenced from one sample in a study of T cells in Graves' hyperthyroidism and ophthalmopathy. The investigators amplified TCR beta CDR3 regions from RNA transcripts. HTBI primers were the set used in a first-round RT-PCR of the TCR CDR3. TCRdb fed the multiplex PCR reads into MiXCR, producing one record per CDR3 protein. The sample includes approximately 620,000 distinct CDR3 sequences, approximately 15% of them seen just once. What was sequenced was blood. These TCRs come from a woman in her 30s with Graves' hyperthyroidism that later progressed to Graves' ophthalmopathy.

At least ten counts were recorded for this clonotype. J is TRBJ2-7 and V is TRBV2; D might be TRBD2 (6 bases). The CDR3 sequence is 13 residues long. The ends were cut back, 4 bases at V and 12 bases at J, with 19 bases in the middle. Germline CDR1 is SNHLY and CDR2 is FYNNEI. The DNA of the CDR3 is TGTGCCAGCAGTGTTCGTGCCCCGGGGGTGCCGTACTTC. Encoded protein: CASSVRAPGVPYF.

This clonotype was recorded at least ten times. This chain joins TRBV27 and TRBJ1-4; D call uncertain. This CDR3 is 14 amino acids long. The V end lost 7 bases, the J end lost 0 bases, and 9 bases lay between the germline ends. CDR1 is MNHEY, CDR2 SMNVEV, per germline (reference sequence). This CDR3 reads CASKGAATNEKLFF. The DNA of the CDR3 is TGTGCCAGCAAGGGAGCCGCAACTAATGAAAAACTGTTTTTT.